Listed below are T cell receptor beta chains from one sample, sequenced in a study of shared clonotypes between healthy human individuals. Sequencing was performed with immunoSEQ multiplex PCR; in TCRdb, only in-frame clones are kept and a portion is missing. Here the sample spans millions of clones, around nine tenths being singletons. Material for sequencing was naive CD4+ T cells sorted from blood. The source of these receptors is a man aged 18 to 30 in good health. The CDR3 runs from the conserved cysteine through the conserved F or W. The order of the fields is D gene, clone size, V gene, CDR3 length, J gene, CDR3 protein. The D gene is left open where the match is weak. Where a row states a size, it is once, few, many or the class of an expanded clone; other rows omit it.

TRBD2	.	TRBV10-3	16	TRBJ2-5	CAISESTSGSWETQYF
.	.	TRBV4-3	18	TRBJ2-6	CASSPRGGGPPGANVLTF
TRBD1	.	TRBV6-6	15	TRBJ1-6	CASSPPGQFNSPLHF
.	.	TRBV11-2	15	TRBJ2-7	CASSLKQGVDHEQYF
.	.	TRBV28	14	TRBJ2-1	CASLSQVPYNEQFF
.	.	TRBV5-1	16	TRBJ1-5	CASSLGEGGANQPQHF
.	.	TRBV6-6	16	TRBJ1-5	CASSPEWGAGNQPQHF
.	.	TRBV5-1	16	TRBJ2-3	CASSSARSGGTDTQYF
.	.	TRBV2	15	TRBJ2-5	CASSGGTEGVRPQYF
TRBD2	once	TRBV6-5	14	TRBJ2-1	CASSSLAGVNEQFF
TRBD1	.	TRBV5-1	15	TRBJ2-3	CASRVTGGKSDTQYF
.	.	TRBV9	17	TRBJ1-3	CASSLTSLTDTGNTIYF
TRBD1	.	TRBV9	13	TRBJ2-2	CASSVQGAGELFF
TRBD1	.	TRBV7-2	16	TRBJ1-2	CASSQGGQGVSYGYTF
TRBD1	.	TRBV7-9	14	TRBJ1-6	CASSGQVHNSPLHF
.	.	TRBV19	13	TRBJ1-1	CASRGLMNTEAFF
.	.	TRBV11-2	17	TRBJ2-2	CASSSYGEATNTGELFF
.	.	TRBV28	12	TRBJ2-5	CASSPVRETQYF
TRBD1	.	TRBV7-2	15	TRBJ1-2	CASSHGDRGRGGYTF
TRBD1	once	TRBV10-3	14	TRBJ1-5	CAISGQGTDQPQHF
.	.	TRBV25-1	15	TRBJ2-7	CASSDSGHLPYEQYF
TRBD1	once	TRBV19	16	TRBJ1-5	CATTNRDRARSQPQHF
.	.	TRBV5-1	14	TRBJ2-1	CASSLEGVGNEQFF
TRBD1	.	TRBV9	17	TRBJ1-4	CASSVRGQTVHNEKLFF
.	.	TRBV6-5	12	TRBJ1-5	CASSPVYQPQHF
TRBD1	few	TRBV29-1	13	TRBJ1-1	CSVRTGRVTEAFF
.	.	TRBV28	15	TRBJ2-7	CASSSGQPSSYEQYF
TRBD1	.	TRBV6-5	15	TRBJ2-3	CASSWTGLGPDTQYF
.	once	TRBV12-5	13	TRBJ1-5	CASGLESHQPQHF
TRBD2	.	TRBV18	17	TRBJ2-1	CASSPPSPSGSRNEQFF
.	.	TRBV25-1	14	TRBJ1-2	CASSDRSRDYGYTF
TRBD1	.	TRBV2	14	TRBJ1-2	CASRKGQGNYGYTF
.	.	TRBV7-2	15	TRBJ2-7	CASSLGGTVSYEQYF
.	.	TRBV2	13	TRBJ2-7	CASTLAETYEQYF
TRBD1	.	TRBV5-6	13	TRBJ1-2	CASSSTGWQGYTF
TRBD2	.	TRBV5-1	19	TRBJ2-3	CASSRLGTGLGVDTDTQYF
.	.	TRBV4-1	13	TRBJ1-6	CARRGKYNSPLHF
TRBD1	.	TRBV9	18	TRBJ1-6	CASSPRGVEGTEGSPLHF
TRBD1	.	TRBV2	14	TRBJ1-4	CASKMGDRGEKLFF
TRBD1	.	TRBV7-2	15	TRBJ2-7	CASSWRTGVPYEQYF
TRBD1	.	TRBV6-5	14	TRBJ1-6	CASSPTGGHSPLHF
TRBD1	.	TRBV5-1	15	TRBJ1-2	CASRPAGQENYGYTF